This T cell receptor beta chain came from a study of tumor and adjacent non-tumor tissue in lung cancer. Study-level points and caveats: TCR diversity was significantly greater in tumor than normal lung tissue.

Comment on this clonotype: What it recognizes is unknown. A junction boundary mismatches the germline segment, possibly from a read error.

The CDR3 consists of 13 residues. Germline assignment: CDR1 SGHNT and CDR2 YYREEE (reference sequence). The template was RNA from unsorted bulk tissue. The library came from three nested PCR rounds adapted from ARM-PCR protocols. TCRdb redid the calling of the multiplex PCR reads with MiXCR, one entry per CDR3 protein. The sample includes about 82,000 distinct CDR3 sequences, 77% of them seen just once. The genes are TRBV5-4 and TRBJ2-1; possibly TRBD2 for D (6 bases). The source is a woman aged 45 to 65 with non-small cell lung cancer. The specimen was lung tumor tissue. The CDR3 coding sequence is TGTGCCAGCAGCTCTCCAGCGGGCGATGAGCGGTTCTTT. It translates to CASSSPAGDERFF. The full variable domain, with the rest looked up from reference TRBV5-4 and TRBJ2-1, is ETGVTQSPTHLIKTRGQQVTLRCSSQSGHNTVSWYQQALGQGPQFIFQYYREEENGRGNFPPRFSGLQFPNYSSELNVNALELDDSALYLCASSSPAGDERFFGPGTRLTVL.